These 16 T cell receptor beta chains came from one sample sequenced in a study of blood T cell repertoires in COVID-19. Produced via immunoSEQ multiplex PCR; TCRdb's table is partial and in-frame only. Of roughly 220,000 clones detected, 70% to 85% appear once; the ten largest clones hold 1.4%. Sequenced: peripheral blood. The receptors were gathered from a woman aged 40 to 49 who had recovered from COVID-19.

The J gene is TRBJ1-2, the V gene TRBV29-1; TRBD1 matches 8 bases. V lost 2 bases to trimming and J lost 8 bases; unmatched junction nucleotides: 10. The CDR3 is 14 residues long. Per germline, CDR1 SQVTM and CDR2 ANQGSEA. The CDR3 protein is CSVELNQGARGYTF. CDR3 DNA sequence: TGCAGCGTTGAATTAAATCAGGGGGCGAGAGGCTACACCTTC.

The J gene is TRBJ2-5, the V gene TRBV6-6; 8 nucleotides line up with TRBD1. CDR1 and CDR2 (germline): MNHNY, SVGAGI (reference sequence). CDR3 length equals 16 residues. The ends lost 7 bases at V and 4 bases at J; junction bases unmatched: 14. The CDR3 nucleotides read TGTGCCAGCAAAGACCCGGGACAGGCAGGACTAGAGACCCAGTACTTC. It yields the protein CASKDPGQAGLETQYF.

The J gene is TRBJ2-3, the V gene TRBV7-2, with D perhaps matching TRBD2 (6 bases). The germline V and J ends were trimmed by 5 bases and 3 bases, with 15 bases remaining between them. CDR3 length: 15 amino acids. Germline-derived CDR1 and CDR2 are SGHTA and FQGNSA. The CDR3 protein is CASSPGVGGTDTQYF. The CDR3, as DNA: TGTGCCAGCAGCCCTGGGGTGGGGGGAACAGATACGCAGTATTTT.

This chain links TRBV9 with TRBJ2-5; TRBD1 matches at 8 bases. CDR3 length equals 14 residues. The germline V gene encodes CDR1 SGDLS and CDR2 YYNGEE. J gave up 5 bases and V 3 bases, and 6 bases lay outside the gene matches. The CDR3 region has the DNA TGTGCCAGCAGCGCCACAGGGGGGAGTGAGACCCAGTACTTC. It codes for CASSATGGSETQYF.

The DNA for the CDR3 is TGTGCCAGTAATACAGGGGGAGCTCAGCGTTATGGCTACACCTTC. It is translated as CASNTGGAQRYGYTF. J is TRBJ1-2 and V is TRBV19; the match to TRBD1 covers 8 bases. V trimming: 7 bases; J trimming: 5 bases; junction bases outside the gene matches: 12. This CDR3 region has 15 residues. CDR1 is LNHDA, CDR2 SQIVND, per germline (reference sequence).

The CDR3 sequence: CASSQTVSSGNTIYF. In nucleotides, the CDR3 is TGTGCCAGCAGCCAGACAGTGAGCTCTGGAAACACCATATATTTT. The chain uses TRBV7-2 and TRBJ1-3; possible D gene TRBD1, 5 bases. Trimming removed 5 bases at V and 0 bases at J, with 11 bases between. The CDR3 contains 15 residues. Germline values: CDR1 SGHTA, CDR2 FQGNSA. The variable domain in full, completed from reference TRBV7-2 and TRBJ1-3, reads GAGVSQSPSNKVTEKGKDVELRCDPISGHTALYWYRQSLGQGLEFLIYFQGNSAPDKSGLPSDRFSAERTGGSVSTLTIQRTQQEDSAVYLCASSQTVSSGNTIYFGEGSWLTVV.

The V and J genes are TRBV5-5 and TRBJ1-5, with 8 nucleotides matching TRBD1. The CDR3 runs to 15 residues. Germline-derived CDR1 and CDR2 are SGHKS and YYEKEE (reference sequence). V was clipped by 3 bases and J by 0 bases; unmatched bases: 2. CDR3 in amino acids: CASSSTGDSNQPQHF. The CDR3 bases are TGTGCCAGCAGCTCGACAGGGGATAGCAATCAGCCCCAGCATTTT.

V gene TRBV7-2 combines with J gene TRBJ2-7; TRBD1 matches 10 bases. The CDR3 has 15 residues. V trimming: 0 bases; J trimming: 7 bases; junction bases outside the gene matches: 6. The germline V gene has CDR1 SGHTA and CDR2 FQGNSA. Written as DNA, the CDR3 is TGTGCCAGCAGCTTAGCCGGGACAGGGGTGAGAGAGCAGTACTTC. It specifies CASSLAGTGVREQYF.

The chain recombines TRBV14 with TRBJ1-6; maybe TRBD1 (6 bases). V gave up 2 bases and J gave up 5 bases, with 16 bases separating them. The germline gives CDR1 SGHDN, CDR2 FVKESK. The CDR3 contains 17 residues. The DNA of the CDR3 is TGTGCCAGCAGCCAACTACAGGGAAGGGTGCATAATTCACCCCTCCACTTT. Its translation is CASSQLQGRVHNSPLHF.

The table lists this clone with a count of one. The CDR3 DNA sequence: TGTGCCAGCAGCAGGGACAGGGAGACCTACGAGCAGTACTTC. Its translation: CASSRDRETYEQYF. This chain connects TRBV5-6 to TRBJ2-7; 9 bases line up with TRBD1. CDR1 and CDR2 (germline): SGHDT, YYEEEE. The junction had 4 bases not matched to a gene; V was cut back by 4 bases and J by 2 bases. The CDR3 extends over 14 amino acids.

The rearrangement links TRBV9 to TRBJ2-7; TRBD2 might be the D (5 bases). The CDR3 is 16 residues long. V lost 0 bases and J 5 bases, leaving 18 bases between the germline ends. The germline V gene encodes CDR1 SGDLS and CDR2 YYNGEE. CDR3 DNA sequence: TGTGCCAGCAGCGTAGATGCCGCAAGAGGGCAAGACGAGCAGTACTTC. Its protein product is CASSVDAARGQDEQYF.

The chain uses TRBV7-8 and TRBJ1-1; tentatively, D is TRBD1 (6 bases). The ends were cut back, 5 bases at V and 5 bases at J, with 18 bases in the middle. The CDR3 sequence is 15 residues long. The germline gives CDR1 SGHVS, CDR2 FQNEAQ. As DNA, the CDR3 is TGTGCCAGCAGCCTTCGGTCGGACAGCCGTACTGAAGCTTTCTTT. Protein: CASSLRSDSRTEAFF. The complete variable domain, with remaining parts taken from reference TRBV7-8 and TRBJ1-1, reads GAGVSQSPRYKVAKRGQDVALRCDPISGHVSLFWYQQALGQGPEFLTYFQNEAQLDKSGLPSDRFFAERPEGSVSTLKIQRTQQEDSAVYLCASSLRSDSRTEAFFGQGTRLTVV.

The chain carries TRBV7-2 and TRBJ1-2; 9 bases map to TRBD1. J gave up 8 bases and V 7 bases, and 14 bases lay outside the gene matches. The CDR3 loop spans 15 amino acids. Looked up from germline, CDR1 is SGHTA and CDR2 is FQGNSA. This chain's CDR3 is CASTSFTGGAGGYTF. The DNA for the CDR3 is TGTGCCAGCACCTCATTCACAGGGGGCGCGGGCGGCTACACCTTC.

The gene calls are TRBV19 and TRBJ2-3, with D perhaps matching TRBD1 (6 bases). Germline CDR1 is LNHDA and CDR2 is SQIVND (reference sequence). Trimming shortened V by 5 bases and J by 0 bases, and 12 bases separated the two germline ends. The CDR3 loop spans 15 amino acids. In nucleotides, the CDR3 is TGTGCCAGTAGTTTAAGGACAGAAAGCACAGATACGCAGTATTTT. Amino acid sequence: CASSLRTESTDTQYF.

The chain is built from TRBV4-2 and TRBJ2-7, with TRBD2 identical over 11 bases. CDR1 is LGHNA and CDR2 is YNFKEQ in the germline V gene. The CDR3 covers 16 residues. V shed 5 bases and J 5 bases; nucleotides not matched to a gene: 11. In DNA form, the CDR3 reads TGTGCCAGCAGCAAATTAGCGGGGGGGCGCCATCACGAGCAGTACTTC. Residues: CASSKLAGGRHHEQYF.

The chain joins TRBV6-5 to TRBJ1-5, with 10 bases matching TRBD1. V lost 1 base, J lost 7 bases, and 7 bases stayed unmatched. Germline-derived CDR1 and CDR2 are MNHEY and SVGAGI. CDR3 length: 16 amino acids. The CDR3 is CASSYYGTGEIQPQHF. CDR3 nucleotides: TGTGCCAGCAGTTACTACGGGACAGGGGAAATCCAGCCCCAGCATTTT.